This T cell receptor beta chain was obtained from a study of blood T cell repertoires in COVID-19. V was pared by 3 bases and J by 0 bases, with 7 bases between. The CDR3 consists of 13 residues. In germline, CDR1 is DFQATT, CDR2 SNEGSKA (reference sequence). Some clones are missing from TCRdb's copy, which holds only in-frame ones; the method was immunoSEQ multiplex PCR. The profile shows around 250,000 clones, 65% to 85% of them singletons. J is TRBJ2-3 and V is TRBV20-1; D uncertain. This receptor was taken from a man in his fifties with active or convalescent COVID-19. The sample was peripheral blood. CDR3 DNA: TGCAGTGCTAGTCTCCCCAGCACAGATACGCAGTATTTT. It codes for CSASLPSTDTQYF.